What follows are 16 T cell receptor beta chains derived from one specimen sequenced in a study of blood T cell repertoires in COVID-19. Sequenced by immunoSEQ multiplex PCR; TCRdb stores in-frame clones only, minus some. The table includes under 200,000 clones, approximately 85% detected once. Sequenced: peripheral blood. The receptor source for this set is a woman of 80 years or more with acute or convalescent COVID-19.

The V gene is TRBV5-1, the J gene TRBJ2-3, with 8 bases lining up with TRBD2. The CDR3 consists of 13 residues. The V gene end was trimmed by 2 bases and the J gene end by 6 bases; junction bases not matched to a gene: 2. Germline CDR1 and CDR2: SGHRS and YFSETQ. The DNA of the CDR3 is TGCGCCAGCAGCTTAAGCGGGAGCGATACGCAGTATTTT. Translation: CASSLSGSDTQYF. The full variable domain, its missing parts supplied by reference TRBV5-1 and TRBJ2-3, is KAGVTQTPRYLIKTRGQQVTLSCSPISGHRSVSWYQQTPGQGLQFLFEYFSETQRNKGNFPGRFSGRQFSNSRSEMNVSTLELGDSALYLCASSLSGSDTQYFGPGTRLTVL.

CDR3 DNA: TGTGCCAGCAGCCTCACATCCTCAGGAAACACCATATATTTT. This codes for CASSLTSSGNTIYF. V is TRBV16 and J is TRBJ1-3; D is undetermined. The CDR3 extends over 14 amino acids. CDR1 KGHSY and CDR2 FQNENV come from the germline V gene. V shed 4 bases and J shed 4 bases, with 11 bases lying between them.

V gene TRBV6-5 combines with J gene TRBJ1-6; 7 bases agree with TRBD1. The CDR3 contains 16 residues. The germline V gene has CDR1 MNHEY and CDR2 SVGAGI. V lost 2 bases, J lost 10 bases, and 11 bases stayed unmatched. Here the CDR3 reads CASSYQLDRAQSPLHF. Here the CDR3 DNA reads TGTGCCAGCAGTTACCAACTTGACAGGGCCCAATCACCCCTCCACTTT.

V usage is TRBV5-1 and J usage is TRBJ2-1, with 7 bases matching TRBD2. J lost 6 bases, V lost 2 bases, and 5 bases had no gene match. This CDR3 has 14 residues. Germline V gene data show CDR1 as SGHRS and CDR2 as YFSETQ. CDR3 bases: TGCGCCAGCAGCTTATTAGCGGGCCTCAATGAGCAGTTCTTC. This codes for CASSLLAGLNEQFF.

The rearrangement uses TRBV18 and TRBJ2-5; 7 nucleotides agree with TRBD1. This CDR3 region has 14 residues. J lost 2 bases, V lost 5 bases, and 5 bases had no gene match. Germline assignment: CDR1 KGHSH and CDR2 LQKENI. Written as DNA, the CDR3 is TGTGCCAGCTCATGGGACAGAGAACAAGAGACCCAGTACTTC. Residues: CASSWDREQETQYF.

In its sample, this clone was seen a few times. The chain links TRBV19 to TRBJ2-1; D is perhaps TRBD2 (5 bases). Trimming cost V 5 bases and J 8 bases, with 19 bases left between them. CDR1 and CDR2 from the germline V gene are LNHDA and SQIVND (reference sequence). CDR3 length: 15 amino acids. CDR3 residues: CASSLVAPLGDEQFF. The CDR3 coding sequence is TGTGCCAGTAGTCTCGTAGCGCCTTTAGGCGATGAGCAGTTCTTC.

This chain uses TRBV6-5 with TRBJ2-7; 10 bases line up with TRBD1. This CDR3 contains 12 residues. The germline V gene encodes CDR1 MNHEY and CDR2 SVGAGI. The CDR3 DNA reads as TGTGGATCGGGACAGGGGACCTACGAGCAGTACTTC. Residues: CGSGQGTYEQYF.

This chain uses TRBV11-2 with TRBJ2-7; weak D call: TRBD1 (5 bases). The CDR3 is 14 residues long. CDR1 is SGHAT and CDR2 is FQNNGV in the germline V gene. Trimming left V 5 bases short and J 0 bases short, with 11 bases between. CDR3 DNA: TGTGCCAGCAGCGTGGACAATTTCTCCTACGAGCAGTACTTC. Protein product: CASSVDNFSYEQYF.

This chain uses TRBV2 with TRBJ1-2; weak D call: TRBD1 (5 bases). CDR3 length: 12 amino acids. V dropped 4 bases and J dropped 4 bases, with 7 bases sitting between them. CDR1 and CDR2 (germline): SNHLY, FYNNEI. CDR3 loop: CASSGGSYGYTF. The CDR3 DNA reads TGTGCCAGCAGTGGGGGCAGCTATGGCTACACCTTC. The variable domain in full, completed from reference TRBV2 and TRBJ1-2, reads EPEVTQTPSHQVTQMGQEVILRCVPISNHLYFYWYRQILGQKVEFLVSFYNNEISEKSEIFDDQFSVERPDGSNFTLKIRSTKLEDSAMYFCASSGGSYGYTFGSGTRLTVV.

The chain carries TRBV2 and TRBJ1-6; TRBD1 matches 9 bases. V was pared by 7 bases and J by 10 bases, with 8 bases of the junction left unmatched. The germline V gene has CDR1 SNHLY and CDR2 FYNNEI. CDR3 length: 14 amino acids. CDR3 in amino acids: CASTGQGTVSPLHF. As DNA, the CDR3 is TGTGCCAGCACCGGACAGGGGACCGTGTCACCCCTCCACTTT.

The V call is TRBV19, the J call TRBJ2-3; D may be TRBD1 (5 bases). V lost 7 bases to trimming and J lost 2 bases, with 10 bases between them. The CDR3 extends over 13 amino acids. Germline V gene lookup returns CDR1 LNHDA and CDR2 SQIVND (reference sequence). The CDR3, as DNA: TGTGCCAGTAACGGACACTACACAGATACGCAGTATTTT. As protein: CASNGHYTDTQYF.

The genes are TRBV5-4 and TRBJ2-5; 7 bases agree with TRBD1. Looked up from germline, CDR1 is SGHNT and CDR2 is YYREEE (reference sequence). With V trimmed by 6 bases and J by 4 bases, 6 bases remained unmatched. The CDR3 is made up of 13 amino acids. CDR3 nucleotides: TGTGCCAGCACAGGACAGGCGCTAGAGACCCAGTACTTC. This encodes CASTGQALETQYF.

This CDR3 reads CASSYSTSGSDTQYF. The CDR3 bases are TGTGCCAGCAGTTACTCGACTAGCGGGAGTGATACGCAGTATTTT. V is TRBV6-2 or TRBV6-3 and J is TRBJ2-3; 12 bases are shared with TRBD2. The trim removed 0 bases at V and 6 bases at J, leaving 1 base unmatched. CDR1 MNHEY and CDR2 SVGEGT come from the germline V gene. The CDR3 is 15 residues long.

J is TRBJ2-1 and V is TRBV5-1; TRBD2 matches at 11 bases. The CDR3 has 15 amino acids. V was clipped by 3 bases and J by 5 bases; unmatched bases: 4. Germline assignment: CDR1 SGHRS and CDR2 YFSETQ. CDR3 DNA sequence: TGCGCCAGCAGCTACCTAGCGGGAGGCCACAATGAGCAGTTCTTC. Translated, it gives CASSYLAGGHNEQFF.

Only one count was recorded for this clone. The chain has TRBV19 and TRBJ2-3, with D possibly matching TRBD2 (7 bases). Germline V gene sequence: CDR1 LNHDA, CDR2 SQIVND (reference sequence). This CDR3 comprises 17 residues. V was pared by 2 bases and J by 4 bases, with 19 bases between. The CDR3 here is CASSICGGDNGPDTQYF. DNA of the CDR3: TGTGCCAGTAGTATATGCGGGGGCGACAACGGCCCAGATACGCAGTATTTT. The variable domain in full, with the rest retrieved from reference TRBV19 and TRBJ2-3, is DGGITQSPKYLFRKEGQNVTLSCEQNLNHDAMYWYRQDPGQGLRLIYYSQIVNDFQKGDIAEGYSVSREKKESFPLTVTSAQKNPTAFYLCASSICGGDNGPDTQYFGPGTRLTVL.

This sequence joins TRBV5-1 and TRBJ2-7, with 8 bases matching TRBD2. Germline loops: CDR1 SGHRS, CDR2 YFSETQ. With V trimmed by 0 bases and J by 2 bases, 4 bases remained unmatched. The CDR3 spans 15 residues. Written as DNA, the CDR3 is TGCGCCAGCAGCTTGGTGGCGGGAGGCGCCTACGAGCAGTACTTC. As protein: CASSLVAGGAYEQYF.